Shown below are 27 T cell receptor beta chains from a single sample sequenced in a study of blood T cell repertoires in COVID-19. Libraries were prepared by immunoSEQ multiplex PCR; TCRdb keeps only in-frame clonotypes and omits some of them. Seen here are around 90,000 clones, approximately 86% observed once, and the top ten hold 15%. Sequences were obtained from peripheral blood. These receptors were taken from a male donor with acute or convalescent COVID-19.

V usage is TRBV24-1 and J usage is TRBJ1-5; TRBD1 is a possible D gene (5 bases). Trimming removed 9 bases at V and 1 base at J, with 15 bases between. Germline V gene sequence: CDR1 KGHDR, CDR2 SFDVKD. CDR3 length: 15 amino acids. DNA for the CDR3: TGTGCCACCCGGGGGAGTGAGGGGAGCAATCAGCCCCAGCATTTT. Its protein is CATRGSEGSNQPQHF.

This clone showed up just once. The chain uses TRBV6-1 and TRBJ2-7; no clear D. The ends were cut back, 1 base at V and 2 bases at J, with 12 bases in the middle. CDR3 length equals 15 residues. From germline, CDR1 is MNHNS and CDR2 SASEGT. The DNA for the CDR3 is TGTGCCAGCAGTGAAGAGCCCCTGGGCGCCTACGAGCAGTACTTC. Translating it yields CASSEEPLGAYEQYF.

This sequence joins TRBV7-2 and TRBJ2-1; the D gene is possibly TRBD2 (5 bases). This CDR3 region has 15 residues. Per the germline V gene, CDR1 is SGHTA and CDR2 is FQGNSA. V dropped 1 base and J dropped 3 bases, with 10 bases sitting between them. The CDR3 bases are TGTGCCAGCAGCTTAGGGTCGGCGGGCTACAATGAGCAGTTCTTC. It encodes CASSLGSAGYNEQFF. Variable domain in full (rest from reference TRBV7-2 and TRBJ2-1): GAGVSQSPSNKVTEKGKDVELRCDPISGHTALYWYRQSLGQGLEFLIYFQGNSAPDKSGLPSDRFSAERTGGSVSTLTIQRTQQEDSAVYLCASSLGSAGYNEQFFGPGTRLTVL.

The V and J genes are TRBV30 and TRBJ2-5; D gene ambiguous. V dropped 0 bases and J dropped 3 bases, with 8 bases sitting between them. Germline V gene lookup returns CDR1 GTSNPN and CDR2 SVGIG (reference sequence). The CDR3 spans 13 residues. This chain's CDR3 is CAWSVGREETQYF. CDR3 coding DNA: TGTGCCTGGAGTGTGGGCAGAGAAGAGACCCAGTACTTC.

The table lists this clone with a count of one. The V gene is TRBV7-2, the J gene TRBJ2-7; 7 nucleotides line up with TRBD2. CDR1 and CDR2 (germline): SGHTA, FQGNSA. With 5 bases clipped from V and 3 bases from J, the junction kept 10 bases outside the gene matches. The CDR3 extends over 15 amino acids. CDR3 amino acids: CASSLEAGESYEQYF. In DNA form, the CDR3 reads TGTGCCAGCAGCCTCGAGGCGGGGGAGAGCTACGAGCAGTACTTC.

The J gene is TRBJ2-7, the V gene TRBV18, with 8 bases lining up with TRBD1. The germline gives CDR1 KGHSH, CDR2 LQKENI. V trimming: 4 bases; J trimming: 5 bases; junction bases outside the gene matches: 4. CDR3 length: 13 residues. The CDR3 bases are TGTGCCAGCTCACGAGAGGACAGGGACGAGCAGTACTTC. Its protein product is CASSREDRDEQYF. Together with reference TRBV18 and TRBJ2-7, the CDR3 gives the full variable domain: NAGVMQNPRHLVRRRGQEARLRCSPMKGHSHVYWYRQLPEEGLKFMVYLQKENIIDESGMPKERFSAEFPKEGPSILRIQQVVRGDSAAYFCASSREDRDEQYFGPGTRLTVT.

The genes are TRBV6-1 and TRBJ2-2, with D maybe TRBD1 (5 bases). CDR3 length: 14 amino acids. V lost 2 bases, J lost 6 bases, and 10 bases lay in between. The germline CDR1 and CDR2 sequences are MNHNS and SASEGT. This CDR3 reads CASSEWTLSGELFF. The CDR3 DNA sequence: TGTGCCAGCAGTGAATGGACACTCTCCGGGGAGCTGTTTTTT.

This chain uses TRBV5-5 with TRBJ2-7; TRBD1 matches 10 bases. CDR1 and CDR2 (germline): SGHKS, YYEKEE (reference sequence). CDR3 length: 15 amino acids. V lost 4 bases and J lost 2; bases outside the gene matches: 6. This CDR3 is CASSTTGTGAYEQYF. DNA of the CDR3: TGTGCCAGCAGCACGACGGGGACAGGGGCCTACGAGCAGTACTTC.

The chain has TRBV13 and TRBJ2-1; 11 bases match TRBD2. J gave up 2 bases and V 6 bases, and 6 bases lay outside the gene matches. Germline assignment: CDR1 PRHDT and CDR2 FYEKMQ (reference sequence). The CDR3 is made up of 16 amino acids. The chain's CDR3 is CASSYGTSGTYNEQFF. The CDR3 nucleotides are TGTGCCAGCAGTTATGGGACTAGCGGTACCTACAATGAGCAGTTCTTC.

J is TRBJ1-3 and V is TRBV16, with 10 bases fitting TRBD1. CDR3 length: 16 amino acids. With 2 bases clipped from V and 3 bases from J, the junction kept 4 bases outside the gene matches. Germline V lookup: CDR1 KGHSY, CDR2 FQNENV. Here the CDR3 reads CASSQRQGAGGNTIYF. CDR3 DNA: TGTGCCAGCAGCCAAAGACAGGGGGCGGGTGGAAACACCATATATTTT.

The rearrangement uses TRBV6-2 or TRBV6-3 and TRBJ1-5, with 9 bases fitting TRBD1. The CDR3 has 17 residues. Germline V gene sequence: CDR1 MNHEY, CDR2 SVGEGT. V lost 4 bases and J lost 5; bases outside the gene matches: 12. CDR3 in amino acids: CASSLDRGFSRDQPQHF. In nucleotides, the CDR3 is TGTGCCAGCAGTTTGGACAGGGGTTTCTCAAGGGATCAGCCCCAGCATTTT.

This clone was counted a single time. The V and J genes are TRBV5-6 and TRBJ2-2; 11 bases are shared with TRBD2. Per the germline V gene, CDR1 is SGHDT and CDR2 is YYEEEE. V was clipped by 5 bases and J by 4 bases; unmatched bases: 10. The CDR3 consists of 17 residues. The CDR3 spells CASSGLGLAGGTGELFF. Written as DNA, the CDR3 is TGTGCCAGCAGTGGTTTGGGCCTAGCGGGGGGCACCGGGGAGCTGTTTTTT. Together with reference TRBV5-6 and TRBJ2-2, the CDR3 gives the full variable domain: DAGVTQSPTHLIKTRGQQVTLRCSPKSGHDTVSWYQQALGQGPQFIFQYYEEEERQRGNFPDRFSGHQFPNYSSELNVNALLLGDSALYLCASSGLGLAGGTGELFFGEGSRLTVL.

J is TRBJ1-4 and V is TRBV6-1; D might be TRBD1 (6 bases). This CDR3 contains 15 residues. The germline gives CDR1 MNHNS, CDR2 SASEGT. Trimming cost V 3 bases and J 2 bases, with 10 bases left between them. CDR3 region: CASSDRGSTNEKLFF. The CDR3 coding sequence is TGTGCCAGCAGTGACAGGGGTTCGACTAATGAAAAACTGTTTTTT.

The chain employs TRBV30 and TRBJ2-1, with D unclear. Germline values: CDR1 GTSNPN, CDR2 SVGIG (reference sequence). The CDR3 sequence is 11 residues long. Trimming took 3 bases from V and 7 from J, leaving 7 bases between them. CDR3 sequence reads: CAWSARNEQFF. In DNA, the CDR3 is TGTGCCTGGAGCGCTAGGAATGAGCAGTTCTTC.

J is TRBJ1-5 and V is TRBV27, with D possibly being TRBD1 (6 bases). The CDR3 loop spans 15 amino acids. V lost 6 bases and J lost 3, with 15 bases in between. Germline CDR1 reads MNHEY; CDR2 reads SMNVEV (reference sequence). The DNA of the CDR3 is TGTGCCAGCAGCCGGGGGGCCGGGAACAATCAGCCCCAGCATTTT. It translates to CASSRGAGNNQPQHF.

The J gene is TRBJ1-5, the V gene TRBV7-2, with 7 bases lining up with TRBD1. The CDR3 has 14 amino acids. Per the germline V gene, CDR1 is SGHTA and CDR2 is FQGNSA. Trimming cost V 1 base and J 4 bases; bases outside gene matches: 1. In DNA, the CDR3 is TGTGCCAGCAGCTTAGAGACAGGGAATCAGCCCCAGCATTTT. This gives the protein CASSLETGNQPQHF.

The genes are TRBV20-1 and TRBJ2-3; unclear D gene. Germline assignment: CDR1 DFQATT and CDR2 SNEGSKA (reference sequence). Trimming removed 3 bases from V and 2 bases from J, with 18 bases in between. The CDR3 has 16 residues. CDR3 DNA: TGCAGTGCTAGTCCATTAACTTCGGGTTACACAGATACGCAGTATTTT. Amino acids: CSASPLTSGYTDTQYF.

The CDR3 loop reads CASSSGQGAAGQPQHF. DNA for the CDR3: TGTGCCAGCTCATCGGGACAGGGCGCGGCCGGTCAGCCCCAGCATTTT. The rearrangement uses TRBV18 and TRBJ1-5, with 9 bases matching TRBD1. This CDR3 spans 16 amino acids. The junction had 11 bases not matched to a gene; V was cut back by 5 bases and J by 6 bases. The germline V gene has CDR1 KGHSH and CDR2 LQKENI.

The chain joins TRBV5-6 to TRBJ2-4; perhaps TRBD1 as D (6 bases). The CDR3 consists of 16 residues. Trimming stripped 4 bases from V and 8 bases from J, with 22 bases between. The germline gives CDR1 SGHDT, CDR2 YYEEEE. CDR3 residues: CASSPYLGQGKYIQYF. The CDR3 bases are TGTGCCAGCAGCCCTTACCTAGGGCAGGGGAAATACATTCAGTACTTC.

CDR3 region: CASSPAPRGNTDTQYF. CDR3 in DNA: TGTGCCAGCAGCCCCGCGCCGCGGGGGAACACAGATACGCAGTATTTT. The rearrangement joins TRBV7-3 to TRBJ2-3; 7 nucleotides line up with TRBD2. The CDR3 spans 16 residues. With 5 bases clipped from V and 2 bases from J, the junction kept 10 bases outside the gene matches. Germline values: CDR1 SGHTA, CDR2 FQGTGA. The complete variable domain, with remaining parts taken from reference TRBV7-3 and TRBJ2-3, reads GAGVSQTPSNKVTEKGKYVELRCDPISGHTALYWYRQSLGQGPEFLIYFQGTGAADDSGLPNDRFFAVRPEGSVSTLKIQRTERGDSAVYLCASSPAPRGNTDTQYFGPGTRLTVL.

The rearrangement uses TRBV5-1 and TRBJ1-2; possible D gene TRBD1, 6 bases. The CDR3 has 16 amino acids. Trimming shortened V by 6 bases and J by 0 bases, and 18 bases separated the two germline ends. CDR1 and CDR2 from the germline V gene are SGHRS and YFSETQ. The CDR3 loop reads CASTPAGRGANYGYTF. The CDR3 DNA reads as TGCGCCAGCACACCCGCGGGCAGGGGCGCTAACTATGGCTACACCTTC.

CDR3 in amino acids: CASRRRGFNEQFF. The CDR3 nucleotides read TGTGCCAGCAGAAGGCGGGGGTTTAATGAGCAGTTCTTC. The chain couples TRBV6-5 to TRBJ2-1; 7 bases match TRBD2. Trimming cost V 6 bases and J 7 bases; bases outside gene matches: 6. CDR3 size: 13 residues. The germline V gene encodes CDR1 MNHEY and CDR2 SVGAGI.

The chain couples TRBV27 to TRBJ2-1; the match to TRBD2 covers 9 bases. The CDR3 covers 18 residues. Germline V CDR1 and CDR2: MNHEY, SMNVEV (reference sequence). Trimming at V came to 2 bases and at J to 5 bases, leaving 13 bases not matched to a gene. The CDR3 reads CASSLAWTSASGDNEQFF. The CDR3, as DNA: TGTGCCAGCAGTTTAGCCTGGACTAGCGCCAGCGGGGACAATGAGCAGTTCTTC.

The CDR3 protein is CASTQTRTGAHNEQFF. In nucleotides, the CDR3 is TGTGCCAGTACCCAGACCCGGACAGGGGCGCACAATGAGCAGTTCTTC. The chain carries TRBV19 and TRBJ2-1; 9 positions match TRBD1. Trimming cost V 7 bases and J 5 bases; bases outside gene matches: 12. CDR3 length equals 16 residues. In germline, CDR1 is LNHDA, CDR2 SQIVND (reference sequence). The whole variable domain, filled in from reference TRBV19 and TRBJ2-1, reads DGGITQSPKYLFRKEGQNVTLSCEQNLNHDAMYWYRQDPGQGLRLIYYSQIVNDFQKGDIAEGYSVSREKKESFPLTVTSAQKNPTAFYLCASTQTRTGAHNEQFFGPGTRLTVL.

The chain joins TRBV4-2 to TRBJ1-2; 8 bases match TRBD1. After removal of 1 base from V and 0 bases from J, the junction contained 7 bases not matched to a gene. The CDR3 length is 17 residues. Germline assignment: CDR1 LGHNA and CDR2 YNFKEQ. The chain's CDR3 is CASSQAQGASSNYGYTF. In DNA form, the CDR3 reads TGTGCCAGCAGCCAAGCGCAGGGGGCTAGTTCTAACTATGGCTACACCTTC.

The J gene is TRBJ1-1, the V gene TRBV25-1; 7 positions match TRBD1. The CDR3 runs 12 residues. Trimming at V came to 3 bases and at J to 7 bases, leaving 2 bases not matched to a gene. In germline, CDR1 is MGHDK, CDR2 SYGVNS. The CDR3 spells CASSETGIEAFF. For the CDR3, the DNA is TGTGCCAGCAGTGAGACAGGGATTGAAGCTTTCTTT.

The chain links TRBV27 to TRBJ2-5, with TRBD2 matching over 13 bases. Germline V CDR1 and CDR2: MNHEY, SMNVEV (reference sequence). The CDR3 is made up of 15 amino acids. V lost 4 bases to trimming and J lost 3 bases; unmatched junction nucleotides: 2. The CDR3 DNA reads as TGTGCCAGCAGTTCGGGACTAGCGGGGAAAGAGACCCAGTACTTC. Amino acid sequence: CASSSGLAGKETQYF.